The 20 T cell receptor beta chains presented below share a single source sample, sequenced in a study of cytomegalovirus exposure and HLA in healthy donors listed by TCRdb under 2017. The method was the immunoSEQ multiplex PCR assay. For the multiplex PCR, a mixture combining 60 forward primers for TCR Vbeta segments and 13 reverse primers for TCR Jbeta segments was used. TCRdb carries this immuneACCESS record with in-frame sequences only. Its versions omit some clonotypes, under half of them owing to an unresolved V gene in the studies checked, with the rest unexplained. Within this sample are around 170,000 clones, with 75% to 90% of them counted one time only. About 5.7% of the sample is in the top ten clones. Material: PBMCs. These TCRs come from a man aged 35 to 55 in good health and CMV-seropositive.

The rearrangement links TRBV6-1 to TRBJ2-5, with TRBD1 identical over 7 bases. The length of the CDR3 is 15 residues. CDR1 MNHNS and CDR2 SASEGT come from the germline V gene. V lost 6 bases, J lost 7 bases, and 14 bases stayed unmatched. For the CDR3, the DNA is TGTGCCAGCAGCCGAACCACAGGGGAACGCGGGACCCAGTACTTC. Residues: CASSRTTGERGTQYF.

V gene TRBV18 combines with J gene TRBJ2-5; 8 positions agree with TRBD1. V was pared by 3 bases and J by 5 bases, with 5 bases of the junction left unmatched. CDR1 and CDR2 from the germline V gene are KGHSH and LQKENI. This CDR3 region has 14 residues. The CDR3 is CASSPGTGGETQYF. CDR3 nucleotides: TGTGCCAGCTCACCGGGGACAGGAGGGGAGACCCAGTACTTC. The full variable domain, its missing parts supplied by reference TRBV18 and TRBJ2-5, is NAGVMQNPRHLVRRRGQEARLRCSPMKGHSHVYWYRQLPEEGLKFMVYLQKENIIDESGMPKERFSAEFPKEGPSILRIQQVVRGDSAAYFCASSPGTGGETQYFGPGTRLLVL.

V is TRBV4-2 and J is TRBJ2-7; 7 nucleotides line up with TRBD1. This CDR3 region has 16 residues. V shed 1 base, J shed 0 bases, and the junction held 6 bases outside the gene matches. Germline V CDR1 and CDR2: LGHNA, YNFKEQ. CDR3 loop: CASSQGPDRASYEQYF. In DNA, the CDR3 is TGTGCCAGCAGCCAAGGACCCGACAGGGCCTCCTACGAGCAGTACTTC.

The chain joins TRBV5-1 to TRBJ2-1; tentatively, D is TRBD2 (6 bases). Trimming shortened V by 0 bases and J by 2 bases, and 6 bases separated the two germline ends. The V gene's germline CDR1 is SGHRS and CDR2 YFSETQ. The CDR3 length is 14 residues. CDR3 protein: CASSLGLAYNEQFF. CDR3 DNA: TGCGCCAGCAGCTTGGGACTAGCCTACAATGAGCAGTTCTTC. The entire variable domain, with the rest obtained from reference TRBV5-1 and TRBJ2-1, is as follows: KAGVTQTPRYLIKTRGQQVTLSCSPISGHRSVSWYQQTPGQGLQFLFEYFSETQRNKGNFPGRFSGRQFSNSRSEMNVSTLELGDSALYLCASSLGLAYNEQFFGPGTRLTVL.

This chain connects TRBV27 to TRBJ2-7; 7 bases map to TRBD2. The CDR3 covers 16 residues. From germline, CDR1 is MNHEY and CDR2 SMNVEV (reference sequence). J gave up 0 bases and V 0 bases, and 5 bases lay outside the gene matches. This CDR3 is CASSLSSGDLSYEQYF. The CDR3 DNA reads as TGTGCCAGCAGTTTATCGAGCGGGGACCTCTCCTACGAGCAGTACTTC.

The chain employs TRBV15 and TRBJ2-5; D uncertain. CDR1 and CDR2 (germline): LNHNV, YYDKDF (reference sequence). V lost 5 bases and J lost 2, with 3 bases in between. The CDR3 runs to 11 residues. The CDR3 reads CATSRQETQYF. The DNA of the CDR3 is TGTGCCACCAGCCGGCAAGAGACCCAGTACTTC.

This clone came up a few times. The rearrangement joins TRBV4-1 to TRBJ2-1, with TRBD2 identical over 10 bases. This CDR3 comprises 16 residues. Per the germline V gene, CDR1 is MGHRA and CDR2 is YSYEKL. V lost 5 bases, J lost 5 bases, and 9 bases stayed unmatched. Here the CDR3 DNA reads TGCGCCAGCAGCGGGCCGGCTAGCGGGGGACACAATGAGCAGTTCTTC. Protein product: CASSGPASGGHNEQFF.

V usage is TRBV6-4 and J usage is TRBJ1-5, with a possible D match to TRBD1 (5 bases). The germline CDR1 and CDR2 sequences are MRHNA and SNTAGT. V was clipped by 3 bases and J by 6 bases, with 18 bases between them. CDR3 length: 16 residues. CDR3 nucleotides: TGTGCCAGCAGTGAGAGTGGGTTCGGGCAGGGTCAGCCCCAGCATTTT. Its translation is CASSESGFGQGQPQHF.

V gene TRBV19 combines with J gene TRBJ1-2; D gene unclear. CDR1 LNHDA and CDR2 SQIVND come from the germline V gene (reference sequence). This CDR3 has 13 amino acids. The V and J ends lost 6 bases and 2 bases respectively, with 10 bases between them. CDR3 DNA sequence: TGTGCCAGTAGACCCCACACCAACTATGGCTACACCTTC. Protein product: CASRPHTNYGYTF.

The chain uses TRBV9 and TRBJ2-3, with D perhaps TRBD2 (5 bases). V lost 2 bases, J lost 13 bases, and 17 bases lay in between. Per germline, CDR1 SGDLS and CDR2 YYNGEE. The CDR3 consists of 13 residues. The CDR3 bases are TGTGCCAGCAGCGTGGGCATACTAGTGAGGAAGTATTTT. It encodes CASSVGILVRKYF.

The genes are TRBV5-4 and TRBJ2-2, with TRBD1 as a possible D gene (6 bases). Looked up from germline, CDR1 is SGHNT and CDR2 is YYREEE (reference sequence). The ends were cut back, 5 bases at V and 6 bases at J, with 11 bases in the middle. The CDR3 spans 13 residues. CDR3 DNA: TGTGCCAGCAGGTCCAGGGGTCCCGGGGAGCTGTTTTTT. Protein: CASRSRGPGELFF.

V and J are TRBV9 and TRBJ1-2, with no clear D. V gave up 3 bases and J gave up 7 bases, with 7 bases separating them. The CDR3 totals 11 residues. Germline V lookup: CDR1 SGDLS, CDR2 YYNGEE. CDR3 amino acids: CASSAGRGYTF. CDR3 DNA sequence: TGTGCCAGCAGCGCCGGTCGTGGCTACACCTTC.

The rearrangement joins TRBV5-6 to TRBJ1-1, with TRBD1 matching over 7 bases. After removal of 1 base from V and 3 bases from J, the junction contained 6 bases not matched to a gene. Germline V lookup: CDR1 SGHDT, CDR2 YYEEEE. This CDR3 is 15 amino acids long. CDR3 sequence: CASSLLGQGDTEAFF. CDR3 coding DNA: TGTGCCAGCAGCTTGCTGGGCCAGGGGGACACTGAAGCTTTCTTT.

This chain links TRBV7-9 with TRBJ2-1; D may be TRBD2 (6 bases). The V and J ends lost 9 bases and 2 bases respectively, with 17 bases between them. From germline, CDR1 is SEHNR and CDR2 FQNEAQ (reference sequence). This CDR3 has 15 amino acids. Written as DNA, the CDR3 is TGTGCCAGTCCACCGGGGGAGTGGACCTACAATGAGCAGTTCTTC. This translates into CASPPGEWTYNEQFF.

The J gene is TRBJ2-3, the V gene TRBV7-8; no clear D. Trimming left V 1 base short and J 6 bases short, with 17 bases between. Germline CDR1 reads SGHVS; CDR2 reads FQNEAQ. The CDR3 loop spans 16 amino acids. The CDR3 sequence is CASSLEVTARLDTQYF. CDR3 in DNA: TGTGCCAGCAGCTTAGAAGTTACAGCCAGGCTGGATACGCAGTATTTT.

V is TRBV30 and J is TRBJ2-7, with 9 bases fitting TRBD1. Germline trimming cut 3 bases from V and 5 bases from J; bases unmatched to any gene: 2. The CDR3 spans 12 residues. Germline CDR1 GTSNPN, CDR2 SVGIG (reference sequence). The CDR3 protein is CAWSRTGDEQYF. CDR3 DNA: TGTGCCTGGAGCCGGACAGGGGACGAGCAGTACTTC.

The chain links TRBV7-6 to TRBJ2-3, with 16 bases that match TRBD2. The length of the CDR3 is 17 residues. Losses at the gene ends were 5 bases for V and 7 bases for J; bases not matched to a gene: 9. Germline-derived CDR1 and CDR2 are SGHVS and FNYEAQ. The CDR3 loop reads CASSLGTSGGDRNTQYF. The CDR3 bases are TGTGCCAGCAGCCTCGGGACTAGCGGGGGGGATAGGAATACGCAGTATTTT.

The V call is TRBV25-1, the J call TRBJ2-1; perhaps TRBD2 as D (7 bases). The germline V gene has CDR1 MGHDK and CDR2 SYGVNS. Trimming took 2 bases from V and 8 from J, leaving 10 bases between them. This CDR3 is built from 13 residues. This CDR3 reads CASSEPGGHEQFF. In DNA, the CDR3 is TGTGCCAGCAGTGAACCCGGGGGGCATGAGCAGTTCTTC.

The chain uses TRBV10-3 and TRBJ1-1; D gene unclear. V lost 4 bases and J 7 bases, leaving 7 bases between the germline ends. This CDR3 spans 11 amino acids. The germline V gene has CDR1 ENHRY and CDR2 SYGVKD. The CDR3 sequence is CAISGGGEAFF. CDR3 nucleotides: TGTGCCATCAGTGGTGGCGGTGAAGCTTTCTTT.

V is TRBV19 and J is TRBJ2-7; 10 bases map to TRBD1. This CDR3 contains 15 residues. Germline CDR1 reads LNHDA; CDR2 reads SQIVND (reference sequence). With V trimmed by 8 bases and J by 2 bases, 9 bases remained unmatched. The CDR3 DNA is TGTGCCAGTGCGACCCCGGGACAGGGGCCCTACGAGCAGTACTTC. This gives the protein CASATPGQGPYEQYF.